This passage covers 6 T cell receptor beta chains from one sample sequenced in a study of cytomegalovirus exposure and HLA in healthy donors. Researchers ran the PCR with 60 Vbeta and 13 Jbeta primers. Repertoires were generated with immunoSEQ multiplex PCR, while TCRdb's copy carries only in-frame clones and drops some. The table records about 150,000 clones, 65% to 80% of them present only once. The sample taken for sequencing was PBMCs. All receptors come from a male donor in good health and CMV-seronegative.

This sequence joins TRBV9 and TRBJ2-1; possible D gene TRBD2, 6 bases. The V gene's germline CDR1 is SGDLS and CDR2 YYNGEE. V dropped 0 bases and J dropped 8 bases, with 18 bases sitting between them. This CDR3 is 16 amino acids long. CDR3: CASSVGQGLGLDEQFF. CDR3 DNA: TGTGCCAGCAGCGTAGGGCAGGGACTCGGCTTGGATGAGCAGTTCTTC.

Concerning this clone itself: The DNA is omitted, as the CDR3 cannot be located on it reliably, and the CDR3 follows TCRdb's listing. This chain joins TRBV10-3 and TRBJ2-7; the table gives TRBD2 as D, unverified against the DNA. CDR1 ENHRY and CDR2 SYGVKD come from the germline V gene. The CDR3 sequence runs 15 residues, both termini included. CDR3 protein: CAMATPSGLGVEQYF.

The chain is built from TRBV4-2 and TRBJ2-3, with TRBD2 matching 10 bases. The CDR3 spans 17 residues. Unmatched junction bases numbered 6, after V lost 1 base and J lost 2 bases. Germline V CDR1 and CDR2: LGHNA, YNFKEQ. For the CDR3, the DNA is TGTGCCAGCAGCCAAGGGGCTAGCGGGGGCAACACAGATACGCAGTATTTT. Translated: CASSQGASGGNTDTQYF.

This clone was seen only a few times. This chain connects TRBV5-4 to TRBJ1-2; tentative D call: TRBD1 (5 bases). CDR1 and CDR2 from the germline V gene are SGHNT and YYREEE (reference sequence). The CDR3 is made up of 14 amino acids. Trimming took 4 bases from V and 4 from J, leaving 14 bases between them. The CDR3 here is CASSLLRGSYGYTF. The CDR3 bases are TGTGCCAGCAGCCTCTTAAGGGGTAGCTATGGCTACACCTTC. Together with reference TRBV5-4 and TRBJ1-2, the CDR3 gives the full variable domain: ETGVTQSPTHLIKTRGQQVTLRCSSQSGHNTVSWYQQALGQGPQFIFQYYREEENGRGNFPPRFSGLQFPNYSSELNVNALELDDSALYLCASSLLRGSYGYTFGSGTRLTVV.

This clone was observed a handful of times. The V and J genes are TRBV6-1 and TRBJ1-3, with 7 bases fitting TRBD1. Germline V gene lookup returns CDR1 MNHNS and CDR2 SASEGT. With 4 bases clipped from V and 0 bases from J, the junction kept 6 bases outside the gene matches. This CDR3 has 16 amino acids. CDR3 residues: CASSVFGQVSGNTIYF. CDR3 nucleotides: TGTGCCAGCAGTGTATTTGGACAGGTCTCTGGAAACACCATATATTTT.

CDR3 region: CASSLTGVGANVLTF. CDR3 DNA: TGTGCCAGCAGCTTAACAGGGGTCGGGGCCAACGTCCTGACTTTC. The chain employs TRBV5-5 and TRBJ2-6; 7 bases are shared with TRBD1. The J segment lost 4 bases and the V segment lost 2 bases, leaving 3 bases of the junction unmatched. CDR1 is SGHKS, CDR2 YYEKEE, per germline (reference sequence). The length of the CDR3 is 15 residues.